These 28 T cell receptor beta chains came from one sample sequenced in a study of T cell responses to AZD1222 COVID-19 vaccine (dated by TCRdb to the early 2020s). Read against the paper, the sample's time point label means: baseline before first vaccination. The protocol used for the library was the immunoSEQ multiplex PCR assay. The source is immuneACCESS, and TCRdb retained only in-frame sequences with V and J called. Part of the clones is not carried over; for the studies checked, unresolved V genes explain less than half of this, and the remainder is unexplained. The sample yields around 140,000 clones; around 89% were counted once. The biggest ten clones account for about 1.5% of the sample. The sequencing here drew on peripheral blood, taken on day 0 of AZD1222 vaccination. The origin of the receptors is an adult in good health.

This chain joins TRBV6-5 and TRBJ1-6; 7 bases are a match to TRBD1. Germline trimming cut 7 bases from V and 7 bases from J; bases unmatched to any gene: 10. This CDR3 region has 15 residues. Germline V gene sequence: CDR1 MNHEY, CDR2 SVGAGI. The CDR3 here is CASTSGDSRNSPLHF. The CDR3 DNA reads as TGTGCCAGCACGAGTGGGGACAGCCGGAATTCACCCCTCCACTTT.

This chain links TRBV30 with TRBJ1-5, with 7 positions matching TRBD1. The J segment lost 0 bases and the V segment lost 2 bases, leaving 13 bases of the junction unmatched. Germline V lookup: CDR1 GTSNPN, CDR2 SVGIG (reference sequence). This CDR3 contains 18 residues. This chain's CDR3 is CAWSTPRARGLSNQPQHF. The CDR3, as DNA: TGTGCCTGGAGTACCCCCCGGGCAAGGGGGCTTAGCAATCAGCCCCAGCATTTT.

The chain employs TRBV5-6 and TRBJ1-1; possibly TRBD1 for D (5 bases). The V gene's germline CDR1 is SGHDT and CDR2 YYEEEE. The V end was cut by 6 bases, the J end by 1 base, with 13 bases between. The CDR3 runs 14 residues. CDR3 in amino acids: CASNARGPNTEAFF. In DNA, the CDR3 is TGTGCCAGCAACGCGAGGGGCCCGAACACTGAAGCTTTCTTT. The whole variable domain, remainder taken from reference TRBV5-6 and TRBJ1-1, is DAGVTQSPTHLIKTRGQQVTLRCSPKSGHDTVSWYQQALGQGPQFIFQYYEEEERQRGNFPDRFSGHQFPNYSSELNVNALLLGDSALYLCASNARGPNTEAFFGQGTRLTVV.

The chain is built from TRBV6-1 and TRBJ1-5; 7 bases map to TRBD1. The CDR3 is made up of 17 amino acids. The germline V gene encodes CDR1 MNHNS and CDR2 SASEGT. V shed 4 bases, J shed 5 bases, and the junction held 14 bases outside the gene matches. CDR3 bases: TGTGCCAGCAGTGTAACCAGAACAGGGGTAAAGGATCAGCCCCAGCATTTT. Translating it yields CASSVTRTGVKDQPQHF.

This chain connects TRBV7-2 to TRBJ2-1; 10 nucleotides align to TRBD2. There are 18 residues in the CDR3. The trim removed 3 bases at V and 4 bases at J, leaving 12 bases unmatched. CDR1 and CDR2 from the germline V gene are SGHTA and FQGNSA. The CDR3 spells CASSFASGGLPLYNEQFF. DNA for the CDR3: TGTGCCAGCAGCTTTGCTAGCGGGGGACTTCCACTATACAATGAGCAGTTCTTC.

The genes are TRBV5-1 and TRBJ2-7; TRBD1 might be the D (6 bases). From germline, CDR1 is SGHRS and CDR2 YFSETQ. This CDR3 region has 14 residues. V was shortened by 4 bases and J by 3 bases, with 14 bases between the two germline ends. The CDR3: CASSPQGTDYEQYF. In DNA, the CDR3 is TGCGCCAGCAGCCCCCAGGGGACGGACTACGAGCAGTACTTC.

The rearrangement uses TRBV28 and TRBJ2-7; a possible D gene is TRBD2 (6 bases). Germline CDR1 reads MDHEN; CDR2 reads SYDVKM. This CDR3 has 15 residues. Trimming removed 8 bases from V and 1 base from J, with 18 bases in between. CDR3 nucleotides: TGTGCCAGCGGTTCCCCGGGGAGGTTGTCCTACGAGCAGTACTTC. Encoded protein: CASGSPGRLSYEQYF. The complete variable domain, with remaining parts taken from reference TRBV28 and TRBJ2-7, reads DVKVTQSSRYLVKRTGEKVFLECVQDMDHENMFWYRQDPGLGLRLIYFSYDVKMKEKGDIPEGYSVSREKKERFSLILESASTNQTSMYLCASGSPGRLSYEQYFGPGTRLTVT.

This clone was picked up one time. In DNA form, the CDR3 reads TGTGCCAGCAGTTATCTCGATGAGCAGTTCTTC. It yields the protein CASSYLDEQFF. V usage is TRBV6-5 and J usage is TRBJ2-1; unclear D gene. The V end was cut by 3 bases, the J end by 8 bases, with 5 bases between. This CDR3 comprises 11 residues. CDR1 and CDR2 from the germline V gene are MNHEY and SVGAGI.

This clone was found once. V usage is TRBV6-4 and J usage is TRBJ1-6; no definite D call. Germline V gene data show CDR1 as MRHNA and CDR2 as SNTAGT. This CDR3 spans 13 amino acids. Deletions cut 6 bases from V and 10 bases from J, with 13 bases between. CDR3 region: CASSEITNSPLHF. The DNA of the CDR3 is TGTGCCAGCAGCGAGATCACTAACTCACCCCTCCACTTT.

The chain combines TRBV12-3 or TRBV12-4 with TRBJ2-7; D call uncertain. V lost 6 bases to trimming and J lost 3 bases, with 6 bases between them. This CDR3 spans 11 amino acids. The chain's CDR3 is CASSAVYEQYF. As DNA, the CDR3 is TGTGCCAGCAGCGCCGTCTACGAGCAGTACTTC.

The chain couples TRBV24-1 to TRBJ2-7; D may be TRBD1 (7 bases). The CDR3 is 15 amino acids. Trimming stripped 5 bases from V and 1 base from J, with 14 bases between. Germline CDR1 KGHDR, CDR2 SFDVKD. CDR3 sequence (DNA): TGTGCCACCAGTGTTAGGGGGGACAGATCCTACGAGCAGTACTTC. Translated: CATSVRGDRSYEQYF.

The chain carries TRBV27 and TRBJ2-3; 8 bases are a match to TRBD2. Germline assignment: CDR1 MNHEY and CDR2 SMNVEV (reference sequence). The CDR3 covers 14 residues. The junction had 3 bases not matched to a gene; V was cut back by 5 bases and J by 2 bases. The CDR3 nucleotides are TGTGCCAGCAGTGTTAGCGGGATCACAGATACGCAGTATTTT. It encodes CASSVSGITDTQYF.

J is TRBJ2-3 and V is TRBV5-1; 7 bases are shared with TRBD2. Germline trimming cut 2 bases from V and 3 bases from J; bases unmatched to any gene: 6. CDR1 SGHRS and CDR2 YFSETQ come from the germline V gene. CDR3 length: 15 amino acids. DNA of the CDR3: TGCGCCAGCAGCTTAAGCGGGATTGGGACAGATACGCAGTATTTT. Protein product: CASSLSGIGTDTQYF.

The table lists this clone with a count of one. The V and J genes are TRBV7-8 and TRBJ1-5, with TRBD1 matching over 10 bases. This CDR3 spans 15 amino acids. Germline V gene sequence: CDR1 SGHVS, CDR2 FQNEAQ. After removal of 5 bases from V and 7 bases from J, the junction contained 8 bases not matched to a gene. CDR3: CASSPPGTGAQPQHF. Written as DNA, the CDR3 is TGTGCCAGCAGCCCACCGGGGACAGGGGCCCAGCCCCAGCATTTT.

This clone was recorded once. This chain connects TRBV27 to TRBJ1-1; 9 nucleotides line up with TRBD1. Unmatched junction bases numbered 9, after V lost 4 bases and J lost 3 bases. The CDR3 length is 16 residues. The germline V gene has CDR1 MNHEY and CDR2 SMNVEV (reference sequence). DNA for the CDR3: TGTGCCAGCAGTTCGTCACAGGGGGCGCGGTACACTGAAGCTTTCTTT. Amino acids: CASSSSQGARYTEAFF.

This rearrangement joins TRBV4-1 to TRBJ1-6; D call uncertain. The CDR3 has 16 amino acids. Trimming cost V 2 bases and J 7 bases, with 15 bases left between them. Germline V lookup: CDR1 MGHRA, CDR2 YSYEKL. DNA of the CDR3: TGCGCCAGCAGCCAATACCCACGGGCCGCCAATTCACCCCTCCACTTT. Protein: CASSQYPRAANSPLHF.

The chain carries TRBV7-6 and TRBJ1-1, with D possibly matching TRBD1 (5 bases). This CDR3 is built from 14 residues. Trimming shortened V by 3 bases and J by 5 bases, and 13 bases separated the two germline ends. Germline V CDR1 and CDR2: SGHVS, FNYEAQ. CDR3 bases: TGTGCCAGCAGCTTCTACGGGACGGAGACTGAAGCTTTCTTT. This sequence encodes CASSFYGTETEAFF.

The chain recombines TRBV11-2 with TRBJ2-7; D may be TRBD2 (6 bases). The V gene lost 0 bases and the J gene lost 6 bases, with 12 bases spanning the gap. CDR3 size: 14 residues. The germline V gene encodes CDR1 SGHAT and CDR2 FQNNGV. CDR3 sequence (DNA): TGTGCCAGCAGCTTAGATACTAGCTTTCGCGAGCAGTACTTC. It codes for CASSLDTSFREQYF. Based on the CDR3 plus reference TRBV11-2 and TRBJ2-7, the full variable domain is EAGVAQSPRYKIIEKRQSVAFWCNPISGHATLYWYQQILGQGPKLLIQFQNNGVVDDSQLPKDRFSAERLKGVDSTLKIQPAKLEDSAVYLCASSLDTSFREQYFGPGTRLTVT.

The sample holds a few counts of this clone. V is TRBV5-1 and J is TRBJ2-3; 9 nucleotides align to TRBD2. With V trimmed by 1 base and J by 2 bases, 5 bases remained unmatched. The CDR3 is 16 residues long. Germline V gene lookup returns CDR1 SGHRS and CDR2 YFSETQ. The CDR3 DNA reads TGCGCCAGCAGCTTGAGAGCGGGGGGTTCCACAGATACGCAGTATTTT. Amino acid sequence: CASSLRAGGSTDTQYF.

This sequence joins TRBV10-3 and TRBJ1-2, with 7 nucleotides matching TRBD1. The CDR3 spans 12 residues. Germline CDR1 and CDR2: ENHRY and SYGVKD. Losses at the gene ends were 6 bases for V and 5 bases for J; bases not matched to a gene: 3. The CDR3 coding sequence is TGTGCCATCAGCCAACAGGGGTATGGCTACACCTTC. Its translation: CAISQQGYGYTF.

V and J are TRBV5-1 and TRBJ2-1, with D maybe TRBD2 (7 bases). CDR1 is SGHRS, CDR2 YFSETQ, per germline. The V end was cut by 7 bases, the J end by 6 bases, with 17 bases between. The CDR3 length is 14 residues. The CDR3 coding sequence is TGCGCCAGCTCGGGGGGCTCCGGACCCAATGAGCAGTTCTTC. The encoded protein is CASSGGSGPNEQFF.

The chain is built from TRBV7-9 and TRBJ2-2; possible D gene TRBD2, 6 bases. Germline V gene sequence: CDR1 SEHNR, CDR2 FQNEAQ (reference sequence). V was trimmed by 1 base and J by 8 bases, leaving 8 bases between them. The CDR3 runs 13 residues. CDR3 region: CASSLGSGGELFF. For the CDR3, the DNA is TGTGCCAGCAGCTTAGGTAGCGGTGGGGAGCTGTTTTTT. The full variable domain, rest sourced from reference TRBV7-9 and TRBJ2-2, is DTGVSQNPRHKITKRGQNVTFRCDPISEHNRLYWYRQTLGQGPEFLTYFQNEAQLEKSRLLSDRFSAERPKGSFSTLEIQRTEQGDSAMYLCASSLGSGGELFFGEGSRLTVL.

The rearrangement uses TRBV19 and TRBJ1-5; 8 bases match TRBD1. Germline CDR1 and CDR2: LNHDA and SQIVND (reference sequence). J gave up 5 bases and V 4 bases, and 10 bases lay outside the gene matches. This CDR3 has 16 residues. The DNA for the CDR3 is TGTGCCAGTAGTACCCCCCGGACAGGGCTCTATCAGCCCCAGCATTTT. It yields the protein CASSTPRTGLYQPQHF. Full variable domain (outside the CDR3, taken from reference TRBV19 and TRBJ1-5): DGGITQSPKYLFRKEGQNVTLSCEQNLNHDAMYWYRQDPGQGLRLIYYSQIVNDFQKGDIAEGYSVSREKKESFPLTVTSAQKNPTAFYLCASSTPRTGLYQPQHFGDGTRLSIL.

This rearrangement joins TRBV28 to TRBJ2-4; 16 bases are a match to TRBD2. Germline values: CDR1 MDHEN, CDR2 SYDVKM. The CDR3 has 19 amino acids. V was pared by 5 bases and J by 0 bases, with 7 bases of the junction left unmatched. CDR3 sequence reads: CASSTPGLAGGLAKNIQYF. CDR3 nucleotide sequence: TGTGCCAGCAGTACCCCGGGACTAGCGGGAGGGTTAGCCAAAAACATTCAGTACTTC.

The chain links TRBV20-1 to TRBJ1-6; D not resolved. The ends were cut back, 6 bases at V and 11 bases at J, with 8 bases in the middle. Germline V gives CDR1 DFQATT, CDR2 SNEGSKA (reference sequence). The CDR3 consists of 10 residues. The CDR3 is CSATFPPLHF. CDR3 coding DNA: TGCAGTGCCACCTTTCCACCCCTCCACTTT.

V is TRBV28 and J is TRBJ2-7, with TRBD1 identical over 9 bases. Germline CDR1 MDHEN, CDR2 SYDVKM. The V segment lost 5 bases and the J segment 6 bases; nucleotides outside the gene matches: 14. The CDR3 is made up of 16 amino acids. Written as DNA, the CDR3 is TGTGCCAGCAGTCCGACCGTACAGGGGGCTAGGGGCGAGCAGTACTTC. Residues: CASSPTVQGARGEQYF.

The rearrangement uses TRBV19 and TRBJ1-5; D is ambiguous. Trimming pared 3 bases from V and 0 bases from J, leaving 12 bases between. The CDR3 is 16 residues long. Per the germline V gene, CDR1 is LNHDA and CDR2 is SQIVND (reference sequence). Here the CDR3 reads CASSIGTDYSNQPQHF. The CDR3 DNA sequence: TGTGCCAGTAGTATCGGAACAGACTATAGCAATCAGCCCCAGCATTTT.

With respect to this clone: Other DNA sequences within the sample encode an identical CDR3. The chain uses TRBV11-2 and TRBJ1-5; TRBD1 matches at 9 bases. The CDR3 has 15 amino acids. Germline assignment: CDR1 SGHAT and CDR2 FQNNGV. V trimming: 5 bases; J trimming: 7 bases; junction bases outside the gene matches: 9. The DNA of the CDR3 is TGTGCCAGCAGCGAAGGGACAGGGTTGTACCAGCCCCAGCATTTT. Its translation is CASSEGTGLYQPQHF.